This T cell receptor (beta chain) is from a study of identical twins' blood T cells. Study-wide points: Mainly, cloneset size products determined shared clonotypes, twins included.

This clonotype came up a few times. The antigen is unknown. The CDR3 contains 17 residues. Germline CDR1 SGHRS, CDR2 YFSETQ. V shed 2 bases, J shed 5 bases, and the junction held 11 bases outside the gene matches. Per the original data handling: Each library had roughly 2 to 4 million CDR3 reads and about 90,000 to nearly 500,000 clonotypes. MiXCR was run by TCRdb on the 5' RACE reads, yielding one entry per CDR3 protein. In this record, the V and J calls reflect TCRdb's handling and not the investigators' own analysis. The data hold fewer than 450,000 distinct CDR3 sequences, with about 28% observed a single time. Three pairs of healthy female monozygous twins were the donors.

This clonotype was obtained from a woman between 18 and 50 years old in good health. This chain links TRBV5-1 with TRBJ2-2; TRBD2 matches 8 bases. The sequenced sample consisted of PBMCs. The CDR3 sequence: CASSFRSAGGGTGELFF. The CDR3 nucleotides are TGCGCCAGCAGCTTCAGGTCGGCGGGAGGTGGTACCGGGGAGCTGTTTTTT.